Described below is a single T cell receptor beta chain sequence and its context. Its specificity is unknown. The CDR3 runs to 14 residues. The V gene lost 3 bases and the J gene lost 4 bases, with 12 bases spanning the gap. Germline values: CDR1 LNHDA, CDR2 SQIVND (reference sequence). This sample was included in a study of OX40 agonist ivuxolimab in advanced cancers. About the research overall: Prior anti-PD-1, anti-PD-L1 or anti-CTLA-4 therapy did not bar entry, and more than 35% had some. Partial responses were seen in three patients, one with hepatocellular carcinoma and two with cutaneous melanoma.

Study-level results: Clonal expansion in partial responders at 0.1-3.0 mg/kg ranked among the lowest.

Assay: immunoSEQ multiplex PCR; the TCRdb copy retains only in-frame clones and omits some. This sample has roughly 73,000 clones, with approximately 81% found just once. This material consisted of CD4+ or CD8+ T cells sorted from blood, taken in a trial of the OX40 agonist ivuxolimab. The chain joins TRBV19 to TRBJ2-5; tentatively, D is TRBD1 (6 bases). The receptor comes from an adult with an advanced solid tumor such as melanoma, head and neck, liver or kidney cancer. CDR3: CASSMSGVGETQYF. In DNA, the CDR3 is TGTGCCAGTAGTATGTCAGGGGTTGGAGAGACCCAGTACTTC.